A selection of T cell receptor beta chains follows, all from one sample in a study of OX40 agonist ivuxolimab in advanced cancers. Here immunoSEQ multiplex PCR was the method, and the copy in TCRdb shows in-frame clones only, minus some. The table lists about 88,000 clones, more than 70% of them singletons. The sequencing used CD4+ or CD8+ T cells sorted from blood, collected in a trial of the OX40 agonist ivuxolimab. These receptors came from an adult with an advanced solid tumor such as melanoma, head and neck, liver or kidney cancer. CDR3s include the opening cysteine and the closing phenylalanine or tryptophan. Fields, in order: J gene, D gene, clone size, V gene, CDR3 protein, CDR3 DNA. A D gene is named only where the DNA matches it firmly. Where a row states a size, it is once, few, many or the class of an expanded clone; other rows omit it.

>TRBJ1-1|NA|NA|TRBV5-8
CASSLTGTEAFF
TGTGCCAGCAGCTTGACGGGAACTGAAGCTTTCTTT
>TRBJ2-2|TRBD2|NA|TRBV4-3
CASSLTPGGSTGELFF
TGCGCCAGCAGCCTTACCCCCGGCGGGAGCACCGGGGAGCTGTTTTTT
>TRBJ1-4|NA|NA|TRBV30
CAWSDRSGEKLFF
TGTGCCTGGAGTGACAGGTCGGGTGAAAAACTGTTTTTT
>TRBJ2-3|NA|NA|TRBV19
CASSIGPGTQYF
TGTGCCAGTAGTATTGGCCCTGGGACGCAGTATTTT
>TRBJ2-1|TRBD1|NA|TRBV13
CASSRNAGTDNYNEQFF
TGTGCCAGCAGCAGAAACGCCGGGACAGATAACTACAATGAGCAGTTCTTC
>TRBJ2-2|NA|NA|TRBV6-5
CASRLNPEGGELFF
TGTGCCAGCAGACTGAATCCCGAGGGCGGGGAGCTGTTTTTT
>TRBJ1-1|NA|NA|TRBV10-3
CAISGDSTEAFF
TGTGCCATCAGTGGGGACTCAACTGAAGCTTTCTTT
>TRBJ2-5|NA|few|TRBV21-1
CASTPSMGSGRAQETQYF
TGTGCCAGCACTCCATCCATGGGGTCGGGGAGGGCACAAGAGACCCAGTACTTC
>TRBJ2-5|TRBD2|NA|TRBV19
CASSGSATSGSGEETQYF
TGTGCCAGTAGTGGCTCCGCGACTAGCGGGAGTGGGGAAGAGACCCAGTACTTC
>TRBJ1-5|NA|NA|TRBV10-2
CASSTRGGNQPQHF
TGCGCCAGCAGTACTAGGGGGGGGAATCAGCCCCAGCATTTT
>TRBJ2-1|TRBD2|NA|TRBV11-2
CASSLRTRVVNEQFF
TGTGCCAGCAGCTTGAGGACTAGGGTTGTCAATGAGCAGTTCTTC
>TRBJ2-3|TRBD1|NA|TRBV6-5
CASSLTGRFGDTQYF
TGTGCCAGCAGTTTGACAGGGAGATTCGGAGATACGCAGTATTTT
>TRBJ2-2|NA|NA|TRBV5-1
CASSPGNTGELFF
TGCGCCAGCAGCCCCGGGAACACCGGGGAGCTGTTTTTT
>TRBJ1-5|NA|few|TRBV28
CASWTVVGRQPQHF
TGTGCCAGCTGGACAGTGGTAGGGAGGCAGCCCCAGCATTTT
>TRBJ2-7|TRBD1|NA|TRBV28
CASSFQGQGFHEQYF
TGTGCCAGCAGTTTCCAAGGACAGGGTTTCCACGAGCAGTACTTC
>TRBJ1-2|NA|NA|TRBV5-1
CASSLVSVGAGQGGYTF
TGCGCCAGCAGCTTGGTTTCGGTGGGTGCAGGTCAAGGCGGCTACACCTTC
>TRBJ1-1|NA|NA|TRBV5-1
CASSLGLDREAFF
TGCGCCAGCAGCTTGGGGTTGGATCGAGAGGCTTTCTTT
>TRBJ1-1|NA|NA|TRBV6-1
CASSLGLNTEAFF
TGTGCCAGCAGTCTGGGTCTGAACACTGAAGCTTTCTTT
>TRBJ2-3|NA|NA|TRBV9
CASSVGQGFTDTQYF
TGTGCCAGCAGCGTAGGCCAGGGATTCACAGATACGCAGTATTTT
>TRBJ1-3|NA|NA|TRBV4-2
CASSQDPPFEGNTIYF
TGTGCCAGCAGCCAAGACCCCCCTTTTGAGGGAAACACCATATATTTT
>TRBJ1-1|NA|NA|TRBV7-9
CASSLGGASTEAFF
TGTGCCAGCAGCTTAGGAGGGGCAAGCACTGAAGCTTTCTTT
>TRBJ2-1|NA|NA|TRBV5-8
CASSLIGRGEQFF
TGTGCCAGCAGCCTGATCGGTCGGGGTGAGCAGTTCTTC
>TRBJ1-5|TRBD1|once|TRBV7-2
CASSLETGWNQPQHF
TGTGCCAGCAGCTTAGAGACAGGGTGGAATCAGCCCCAGCATTTT
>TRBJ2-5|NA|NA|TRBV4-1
CASSQGYSQETQYF
TGCGCCAGCAGCCAGGGCTACAGCCAAGAGACCCAGTACTTC
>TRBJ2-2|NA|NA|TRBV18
CASSPGSGNTGELFF
TGTGCCAGCTCACCAGGTTCAGGGAACACCGGGGAGCTGTTTTTT
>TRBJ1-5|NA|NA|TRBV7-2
CASSFSENQPQHF
TGTGCCAGCAGCTTCTCCGAAAATCAGCCCCAGCATTTT
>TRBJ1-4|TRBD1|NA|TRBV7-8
CASSPGQGKKLFF
TGTGCCAGCAGCCCGGGACAGGGTAAAAAACTGTTTTTT
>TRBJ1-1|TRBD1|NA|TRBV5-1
CASTRQGGAEAFF
TGCGCCAGCACCCGACAGGGTGGCGCTGAAGCTTTCTTT